Only a few counts were recorded for the clone carrying this T cell receptor (beta chain). Its antigen is not identified. The data originate from a study of post-analysis software for immune sequencing data. Points from the study as a whole: The study found TRBV5-6, TRBV5-1 and TRBV20-1 among a handful of TRBV segments more frequent in patients than controls.

CDR3 length equals 14 residues. Trimming pared 5 bases from V and 10 bases from J, leaving 18 bases between. Germline V gene data show CDR1 as LGHDT and CDR2 as YNNKEL (reference sequence). cDNA libraries of TCR beta carried unique molecular identifiers. MiXCR, applied by TCRdb to the PCR reads, yields one record per CDR3 protein. The sample consists of hundreds of thousands of distinct CDR3 sequences, roughly 27% of them appearing once. The chain uses TRBV3-1 and TRBJ2-1; tentatively, D is TRBD2 (5 bases). Input material: blood. The clonotype was recovered from a girl between 5 and 17 years old with multiple sclerosis. CDR3 bases: TGTGCCAGCAGCGAGACTACTCCGGTGGGAGAGCAGTTCTTC. It encodes CASSETTPVGEQFF.